This T cell receptor beta chain was observed in a study of cytomegalovirus exposure and HLA in healthy donors. Study results and limitations: In a later analysis, parvovirus B19, influenza, CMV and Epstein-Barr virus appeared linked to several top co-occurrence clusters. A later analysis linked a missense DCLRE1C variant to TCR beta V- and J-gene trimming. Among TCR beta chains of equal frequency, HLA-associated ones were more clonally expanded in a later analysis. Association with HLA alleles at 0.05 false discovery rate was found for around 15,000 TCR beta sequences in a later analysis.

60 Vbeta and 13 Jbeta primers were used in PCR. Clones were read by immunoSEQ multiplex PCR, and TCRdb kept only the in-frame ones, dropping some. The sample has 100,000 to 150,000 clones; 78% are singletons. Germline V gives CDR1 SGHRS, CDR2 YFSETQ. The V and J ends lost 2 bases and 6 bases respectively, with 11 bases between them. The CDR3 runs 14 residues. This clone was seen a handful of times. Its antigen is not known. The source is a middle-aged woman in good health and CMV-seronegative. Sequencing used PBMCs. The chain employs TRBV5-1 and TRBJ2-2; D is undetermined. In DNA, the CDR3 is TGCGCCAGCAGCTTTCGAGAGCGCTCCGGGGAGCTGTTTTTT. Its translation: CASSFRERSGELFF.